This entry features one T cell receptor beta chain sequence. Looked up from germline, CDR1 is MDHEN and CDR2 is SYDVKM. Deletions cut 5 bases from V and 0 bases from J, with 8 bases between. This CDR3 is built from 14 residues. Those enrolled, adults aged about 18 to 89 years, came from around 24 US areas. Profiling relied on immunoSEQ multiplex PCR, and the TCRdb table lists in-frame clones only, not all of them. The sample lists under 250,000 clones, 75% to 90% occurring once. This sample is part of a study of blood T cell repertoires in COVID-19. The chain has TRBV28 and TRBJ1-3; D is unresolved. This sequence originates from a woman in her late teens or twenties in a cohort exposed to, infected with or recovered from COVID-19 (not recorded which). Sequenced sample: PBMCs or T cells enriched from blood (not recorded which). This chain's CDR3 is CASSARASGNTIYF. The DNA of the CDR3 is TGTGCCAGCAGTGCGAGGGCCTCTGGAAACACCATATATTTT.